This TCR beta chain comes out of a study of shared clonotypes between healthy human individuals. With respect to this clone: Its antigen is as yet unknown.

Profiling relied on immunoSEQ multiplex PCR, and the TCRdb table lists in-frame clones only, not all of them. This table holds about 2.1 million clones, around 93% found once. The length of the CDR3 is 17 residues. The V segment lost 1 base and the J segment 0 bases; nucleotides outside the gene matches: 6. The germline V gene has CDR1 MDHEN and CDR2 SYDVKM. Terminally differentiated effector memory CD45RA+ cells were excluded from the naive CD8 cells, which were CD45RO-negative and positively selected for CCR7. Broader study findings: Generation probabilities of non-shared clonotypes were lower (relative to those shared by all four donors). About 5% was the fraction of naive CD4 clonotypes found shared across four donors.

The gene calls are TRBV28 and TRBJ2-1; 7 bases are shared with TRBD2. The sequence was obtained from a young man in good health. Some clones in this sample may be carry-over from other donors' samples. The source material was naive CD8+ T cells from PBMCs. The CDR3 loop is CASSLSLAADSYNEQFF. For the CDR3, the DNA is TGTGCCAGCAGTTTATCCCTAGCGGCAGACTCCTACAATGAGCAGTTCTTC. Full variable domain (remainder filled in from reference TRBV28 and TRBJ2-1): DVKVTQSSRYLVKRTGEKVFLECVQDMDHENMFWYRQDPGLGLRLIYFSYDVKMKEKGDIPEGYSVSREKKERFSLILESASTNQTSMYLCASSLSLAADSYNEQFFGPGTRLTVL.